These 13 T cell receptor beta chains came from one sample sequenced in a study of CD8+CD57+ T cells in acquired aplastic anemia. Genomic DNA served as template for TCR beta VDJ and CDR3 profiling. From the reads, TCRdb called clonotypes with MiXCR, one entry per CDR3 protein. The profile shows about 150,000 distinct CDR3 sequences, just over 50% of them singletons. The sequenced patients had an expansion of CD8+CD57+ cells seen by flow cytometry. What was sequenced was sorted CD4+, CD8+, or CD8+CD57+ T cells (not recorded which) from PBMCs. These receptors came from a human donor with aplastic anemia.

The chain is built from TRBV20-1 and TRBJ2-1, with D perhaps TRBD1 (8 bases). V was trimmed by 4 bases and J by 9 bases, leaving 16 bases between them. The CDR3 is made up of 13 amino acids. Germline values: CDR1 DFQATT, CDR2 SNEGSKA (reference sequence). The CDR3 loop is CSATADREGEQFF. CDR3 DNA: TGCAGTGCTACCGCGGACAGGGAGGGTGAGCAGTTCTTC.

In this sample, this clonotype turned up many times. V is TRBV12-3 or TRBV12-4 and J is TRBJ2-7, with 7 bases matching TRBD2. The CDR3 is 14 amino acids. With 11 bases clipped from V and 6 bases from J, the junction kept 16 bases outside the gene matches. The CDR3 sequence: CASGGYSTTGEQYF. CDR3 DNA: TGTGCCTCCGGGGGGTATTCTACCACTGGCGAGCAGTACTTC.

This clonotype was seen more than once but under ten times. This chain uses TRBV7-2 with TRBJ2-5, with D hard to call. The CDR3 runs 15 residues. V was clipped by 1 base and J by 4 bases, with 13 bases between them. The germline V gene has CDR1 SGHTA and CDR2 FQGNSA. The CDR3 sequence is CTSSLGYATRETQYF. In DNA, the CDR3 is TGTACCAGCAGCTTAGGTTATGCAACCCGAGAGACCCAGTACTTC. Using reference TRBV7-2 and TRBJ2-5 for the parts outside the CDR3, the full variable domain is GAGVSQSPSNKVTEKGKDVELRCDPISGHTALYWYRQSLGQGLEFLIYFQGNSAPDKSGLPSDRFSAERTGGSVSTLTIQRTQQEDSAVYLCTSSLGYATRETQYFGPGTRLLVL.

The chain employs TRBV11-1 and TRBJ2-7, with TRBD2 matching over 8 bases. Per germline, CDR1 SGHAT and CDR2 FQDESV (reference sequence). V lost 5 bases, J lost 2 bases, and 11 bases stayed unmatched. CDR3 length: 16 amino acids. CDR3 DNA: TGTGCCAGCAGCCCCGGGGTACAAGCGGGAGCCTACGAGCAGTACTTC. Protein: CASSPGVQAGAYEQYF.

The J gene is TRBJ1-3, the V gene TRBV15; D gene uncertain. V lost 0 bases to trimming and J lost 4 bases, with 19 bases between them. The germline CDR1 and CDR2 sequences are LNHNV and YYDKDF (reference sequence). The CDR3 runs to 18 residues. CDR3 sequence reads: CATSRDSGGIRSGNTIYF. CDR3 in DNA: TGTGCCACCAGCAGAGATTCGGGCGGAATCAGATCGGGAAACACCATATATTTT. The whole variable domain, remainder taken from reference TRBV15 and TRBJ1-3, is DAMVIQNPRYQVTQFGKPVTLSCSQTLNHNVMYWYQQKSSQAPKLLFHYYDKDFNNEADTPDNFQSRRPNTSFCFLDIRSPGLGDTAMYLCATSRDSGGIRSGNTIYFGEGSWLTVV.

The V call is TRBV6-1, the J call TRBJ2-6, with D tentatively TRBD2 (5 bases). The CDR3 runs to 16 residues. V lost 6 bases and J 4 bases, leaving 16 bases between the germline ends. The germline V gene has CDR1 MNHNS and CDR2 SASEGT. CDR3 amino acids: CASSNLGSGGANVLTF. The CDR3 DNA reads as TGTGCCAGCAGCAATCTCGGGTCGGGAGGGGCCAACGTCCTGACTTTC.

This clonotype turned up a few times. This chain links TRBV18 with TRBJ2-2; D gene unclear. The CDR3 is made up of 13 amino acids. Trimming pared 3 bases from V and 6 bases from J, leaving 8 bases between. The germline V gene encodes CDR1 KGHSH and CDR2 LQKENI. The CDR3 DNA sequence: TGTGCCAGCTCACCGGGTCACCCCGGGGAGCTGTTTTTT. Translation: CASSPGHPGELFF.

The rearrangement links TRBV5-6 to TRBJ1-6; 10 nucleotides align to TRBD1. This CDR3 has 14 residues. The junction had 5 bases not matched to a gene; V was cut back by 4 bases and J by 10 bases. Germline V CDR1 and CDR2: SGHDT, YYEEEE. The CDR3 here is CASSRGQGGSPLHF. The CDR3 DNA sequence: TGTGCCAGCAGCCGTGGACAGGGGGGCTCACCCCTCCACTTT.

This clonotype was detected a few times. V is TRBV27 and J is TRBJ2-1; 8 bases agree with TRBD1. V trimming: 6 bases; J trimming: 8 bases; junction bases outside the gene matches: 6. Germline CDR1 and CDR2: MNHEY and SMNVEV (reference sequence). This CDR3 has 13 residues. The CDR3 DNA is TGTGCCAGCAGGACAGGGGTGAGGGATGAGCAGTTCTTC. Protein sequence: CASRTGVRDEQFF.

This clonotype was observed many times. V usage is TRBV9 and J usage is TRBJ2-7; D remains ambiguous. The CDR3 runs 13 residues. Germline CDR1 and CDR2: SGDLS and YYNGEE. Trimming removed 0 bases from V and 3 bases from J, with 7 bases in between. CDR3 amino acids: CASSVGDNYEQYF. The CDR3 DNA reads as TGTGCCAGCAGCGTAGGAGACAACTACGAGCAGTACTTC.

CDR3 residues: CATSDSAGFQETQYF. The DNA of the CDR3 is TGTGCCACCAGTGATTCCGCCGGGTTCCAAGAGACCCAGTACTTC. The chain uses TRBV24-1 and TRBJ2-5, with D uncertain. The length of the CDR3 is 15 residues. Germline lookup yields CDR1 KGHDR and CDR2 SFDVKD. Trimming took 2 bases from V and 1 from J, leaving 10 bases between them.

The rearrangement links TRBV2 to TRBJ1-2; D not certain. The V gene lost 3 bases and the J gene lost 6 bases, with 11 bases spanning the gap. CDR3 length: 13 amino acids. CDR1 SNHLY and CDR2 FYNNEI come from the germline V gene. CDR3 region: CASSDSIWNGYTF. The CDR3 DNA reads as TGTGCCAGCAGTGACAGCATATGGAATGGCTACACCTTC.

The chain is built from TRBV15 and TRBJ1-4; D is uncertain. Germline values: CDR1 LNHNV, CDR2 YYDKDF (reference sequence). V lost 0 bases and J 10 bases, leaving 12 bases between the germline ends. The CDR3 is 14 amino acids. The CDR3 nucleotides are TGTGCCACCAGCAGAGATCGGGAGCCAGGAAAACTGTTTTTT. This translates into CATSRDREPGKLFF.